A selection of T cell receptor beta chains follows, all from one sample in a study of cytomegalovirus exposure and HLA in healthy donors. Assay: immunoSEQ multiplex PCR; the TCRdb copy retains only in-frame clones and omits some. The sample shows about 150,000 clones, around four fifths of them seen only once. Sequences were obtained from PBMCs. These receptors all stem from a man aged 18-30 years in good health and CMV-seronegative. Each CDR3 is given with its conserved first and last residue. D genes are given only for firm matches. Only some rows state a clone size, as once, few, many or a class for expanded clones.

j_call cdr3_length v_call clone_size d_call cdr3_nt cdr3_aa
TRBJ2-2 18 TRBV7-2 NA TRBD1 TGTGCCAGCCGAGCCCTCCTTCAGGGGGCGGGGAAGGCCGGGGAGCTGTTTTTT CASRALLQGAGKAGELFF
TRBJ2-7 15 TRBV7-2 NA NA TGTACCAGCAGCTTAGATTCACTCCAGGGCTACGAGCAGTACTTC CTSSLDSLQGYEQYF
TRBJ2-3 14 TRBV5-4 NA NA TGTGCCAGCAGCCCTGGACATTACACAGATACGCAGTATTTT CASSPGHYTDTQYF
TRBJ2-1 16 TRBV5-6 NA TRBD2 TGTGCCAGCAGCAGCTGGACTAGGGGCTCCTACAATGAGCAGTTCTTC CASSSWTRGSYNEQFF
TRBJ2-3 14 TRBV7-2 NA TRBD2 TGTGCCTCCCGGACTAGCGGCAGCACAGATACGCAGTATTTT CASRTSGSTDTQYF
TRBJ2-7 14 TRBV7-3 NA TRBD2 TGTGCCAGCAGCCTGGGCGGGGGCTCCTACGAGCAGTACTTC CASSLGGGSYEQYF
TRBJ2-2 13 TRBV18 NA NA TGTGCCAGCTCACCAATACTCACCGGGGAGCTGTTTTTT CASSPILTGELFF
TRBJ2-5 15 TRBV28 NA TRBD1 TGTGCCAGCAGTTCCGGGGACAGGTCGTGGGAGACCCAGTACTTC CASSSGDRSWETQYF
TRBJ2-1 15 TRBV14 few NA TGTGCCAGCAGCCTACTCGTGAGCTCCTACAATGAGCAGTTCTTC CASSLLVSSYNEQFF
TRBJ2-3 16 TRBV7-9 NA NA TGTGCCAGCAGCTTTCTTTACAGGGCGAGCACAGATACGCAGTATTTT CASSFLYRASTDTQYF
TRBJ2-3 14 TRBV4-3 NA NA TGCGCCAGCAGCCAAGATGGGGGGGCCGATACGCAGTATTTT CASSQDGGADTQYF
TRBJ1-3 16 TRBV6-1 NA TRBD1 TGTGCCAGCAGTGTATATCGGACAGGGGGTAGGGACACCATATATTTT CASSVYRTGGRDTIYF
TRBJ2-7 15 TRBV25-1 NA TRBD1 TGTGCCAGCAGTGAAGAAGAGGGGGCTTGGTACGAGCAGTGCTTC CASSEEEGAWYEQCF
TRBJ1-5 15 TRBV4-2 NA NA TGTGCCAGCAGCCAGCGGGGGGGGCGAGGTCAGCCCCAGCATTTT CASSQRGGRGQPQHF
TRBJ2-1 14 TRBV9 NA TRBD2 TGTGCCAGCAGCGCCCTAGCGGGAGACAATGAGCAGTTCTTC CASSALAGDNEQFF
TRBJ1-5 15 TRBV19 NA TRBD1 TGTGCCAGTAGTATGGAGGACAGGGCCAATCAGCCCCAGCATTTT CASSMEDRANQPQHF
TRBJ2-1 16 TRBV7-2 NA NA TGTGCCAGCAGCTTAGTTGGAGCAGGGACCTACAATGAGCAGTTCTTC CASSLVGAGTYNEQFF
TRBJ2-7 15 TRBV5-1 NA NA TGCGCCAGCAGCTTGGGGGTGACTGGCCTATACGAGCAGTACTTC CASSLGVTGLYEQYF
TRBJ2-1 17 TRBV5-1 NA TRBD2 TGCGCCAGCAGCTTGTTCGGCCTAGCGGGGGTCTACAATGAGCAGTTCTTC CASSLFGLAGVYNEQFF
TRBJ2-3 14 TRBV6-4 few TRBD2 TGTGCCAGCAGTGACTCAGAGGGCGGGGGAACGCAGTATTTT CASSDSEGGGTQYF
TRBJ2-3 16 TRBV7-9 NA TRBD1 TGTGCCAGCAGCCCTGGGACAGGGATCGGCACAGATACGCAGTATTTT CASSPGTGIGTDTQYF
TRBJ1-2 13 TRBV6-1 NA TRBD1 TGTGCCAGCAGCCATCAACAGGGGGTTGGCTACACCTTC CASSHQQGVGYTF
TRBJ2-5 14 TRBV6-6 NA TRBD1 TGTGCCAGCAGGCCGGGACAGGCCTCTGGGGAGCAGTACTTC CASRPGQASGEQYF
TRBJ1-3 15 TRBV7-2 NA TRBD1 TGTGCCAGCAGCTTAAGGGGGCAGTCTGGAAACACCATATATTTT CASSLRGQSGNTIYF
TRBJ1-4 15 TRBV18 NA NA TGTGCCAGCTCACCCAAGGACAGAAAGAATGAGAAACTGTTTTTT CASSPKDRKNEKLFF
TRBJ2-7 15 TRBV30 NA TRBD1 TGTGCCTGGAGTTTAGGACAGGGCGACTCCTACGAGCAGTACTTC CAWSLGQGDSYEQYF